Listed here are 25 T cell receptor beta chains from one sample, sequenced in a study of neurological immune-mediated disorders. TCRdb independently ran MiXCR on the 5' RACE reads; one entry per CDR3 protein. Found here are over 55,000 distinct CDR3 sequences, under 2.5% of them singletons; the top ten hold approximately 3%. The sequencing input was PBMCs. Receptors originate from a man aged 50 to 60 with multiple sclerosis.

This clonotype was seen ten or more times. This rearrangement joins TRBV5-1 to TRBJ1-2; D not resolved. V lost 0 bases, J lost 8 bases, and 17 bases lay in between. CDR3 size: 15 residues. CDR1 and CDR2 (germline): SGHRS, YFSETQ. The DNA of the CDR3 is TGCGCCAGCAGCTTGGACCCGGCGCGGGCTGGGGGCTACACCTTC. Translation gives CASSLDPARAGGYTF.

In its sample, this clonotype was seen many times. J is TRBJ2-3 and V is TRBV6-1; TRBD1 matches at 7 bases. Germline trimming cut 1 base from V and 3 bases from J; bases unmatched to any gene: 1. Germline-derived CDR1 and CDR2 are MNHNS and SASEGT. CDR3 length: 14 residues. CDR3 region: CASSEGDRTDTQYF. Here the CDR3 DNA reads TGTGCCAGCAGTGAAGGGGACAGAACAGATACGCAGTATTTT.

This clonotype was recorded many times. The V call is TRBV4-3, the J call TRBJ2-3; D unclear. This CDR3 is 16 amino acids long. The V gene lost 2 bases and the J gene lost 0 bases, with 12 bases spanning the gap. Germline V lookup: CDR1 LGHNA, CDR2 YSLEER. The CDR3 here is CASSQPAPVSTDTQYF. CDR3 in DNA: TGCGCCAGCAGCCAACCAGCCCCGGTGAGCACAGATACGCAGTATTTT.

This clonotype was picked up many times. The V gene is TRBV5-1, the J gene TRBJ2-2; D not resolved. Between the trimmed V and J ends, which lost 0 bases and 3 bases, there was a span of 3 bases. This CDR3 spans 13 amino acids. Germline assignment: CDR1 SGHRS and CDR2 YFSETQ. This chain's CDR3 is CASSLAYTGELFF. The CDR3 region has the DNA TGCGCCAGCAGCTTGGCCTACACCGGGGAGCTGTTTTTT.

In this sample, this clonotype turned up many times. The chain has TRBV20-1 and TRBJ2-7; 8 positions agree with TRBD1. The CDR3 is 16 amino acids. Trimming cost V 3 bases and J 3 bases; bases outside gene matches: 13. Germline V gene sequence: CDR1 DFQATT, CDR2 SNEGSKA (reference sequence). DNA for the CDR3: TGCAGTGCTAGGATCCTCCGGGGACAGGACAGCTACGAGCAGTACTTC. As protein: CSARILRGQDSYEQYF.

This clonotype appeared many times. J is TRBJ2-2 and V is TRBV5-1; 7 nucleotides align to TRBD1. The trim removed 4 bases at V and 1 base at J, leaving 7 bases unmatched. The CDR3 covers 16 residues. Germline V gene data show CDR1 as SGHRS and CDR2 as YFSETQ. CDR3 DNA sequence: TGCGCCAGCAGCCCGGGGACAGCGGAGAACACCGGGGAGCTGTTTTTT. Protein product: CASSPGTAENTGELFF.

This clonotype was seen a handful of times. The gene calls are TRBV6-6 and TRBJ1-5, with a tentative D call TRBD1 (5 bases). Germline CDR1 is MNHNY and CDR2 is SVGAGI (reference sequence). The CDR3 extends over 15 amino acids. The V end lost 5 bases, the J end lost 3 bases, and 14 bases lay between the germline ends. DNA for the CDR3: TGTGCCAGCAGTCGGGGACCGACCCCCAATCAGCCCCAGCATTTT. It specifies CASSRGPTPNQPQHF.

This clonotype showed up many times. The CDR3 bases are TGTGCCAGCAGCCGCGGGTCAGAAAAAGAAGCCAGGGGCGGCTCGGGCACTGAAGCTTTCTTT. Translated, it gives CASSRGSEKEARGGSGTEAFF. This chain connects TRBV3-1 to TRBJ1-1, with a weak D call TRBD1 (6 bases). Per the germline V gene, CDR1 is LGHDT and CDR2 is YNNKEL (reference sequence). This CDR3 contains 21 residues. V gave up 4 bases and J gave up 4 bases, with 34 bases separating them. The full variable domain, rest sourced from reference TRBV3-1 and TRBJ1-1, is DTAVSQTPKYLVTQMGNDKSIKCEQNLGHDTMYWYKQDSKKFLKIMFSYNNKELIINETVPNRFSPKSPDKAHLNLHINSLELGDSAVYFCASSRGSEKEARGGSGTEAFFGQGTRLTVV.

This clonotype was found many times. The V call is TRBV12-3 or TRBV12-4, the J call TRBJ2-4, with unresolved D. The CDR3 is made up of 13 amino acids. Trimming shortened V by 7 bases and J by 7 bases, and 14 bases separated the two germline ends. CDR3 nucleotide sequence: TGTGCCAGCATGGCCCAGAACGCGAACATTCAGTACTTC. Encoded protein: CASMAQNANIQYF.

This clonotype was recorded at least ten times. The rearrangement joins TRBV20-1 to TRBJ2-3; D is perhaps TRBD1 or TRBD2 (5 bases each). Germline V gene data show CDR1 as DFQATT and CDR2 as SNEGSKA (reference sequence). V was pared by 5 bases and J by 3 bases, with 12 bases between. There are 13 residues in the CDR3. CDR3 coding DNA: TGCAGTGCTTCTAGGGACCTTACAGATACGCAGTATTTT. It is translated as CSASRDLTDTQYF.

The chain recombines TRBV10-3 with TRBJ1-6; the D is unclear. CDR3 length equals 16 residues. In germline, CDR1 is ENHRY, CDR2 SYGVKD. Trimming pared 0 bases from V and 5 bases from J, leaving 11 bases between. CDR3 region: CAISESVGPNNSPLHF. The DNA for the CDR3 is TGTGCCATCAGTGAGTCGGTAGGGCCAAATAATTCACCCCTCCACTTT.

The table lists this clonotype with many counts. The rearrangement links TRBV4-2 to TRBJ1-3, with D possibly being TRBD1 (6 bases). There are 18 residues in the CDR3. Germline V CDR1 and CDR2: LGHNA, YNFKEQ. V lost 1 base and J 0 bases, leaving 16 bases between the germline ends. In DNA form, the CDR3 reads TGTGCCAGCAGCCAAGCAGCATGGGGGACAAGCTCTGGAAACACCATATATTTT. Residues: CASSQAAWGTSSGNTIYF.

This clonotype was detected many times. The chain links TRBV20-1 to TRBJ1-2; D may be TRBD1 (6 bases). The CDR3 sequence is 12 residues long. V dropped 3 bases and J dropped 6 bases, with 11 bases sitting between them. The germline V gene encodes CDR1 DFQATT and CDR2 SNEGSKA (reference sequence). This CDR3 is CSARPQGDGYTF. CDR3 nucleotides: TGCAGTGCTAGGCCACAGGGCGATGGCTACACCTTC.

This clonotype showed up many times. The chain employs TRBV3-1 and TRBJ1-6; 9 bases align to TRBD1. CDR1 is LGHDT, CDR2 YNNKEL, per germline (reference sequence). With 6 bases clipped from V and 7 bases from J, the junction kept 7 bases outside the gene matches. The CDR3 runs to 15 residues. The CDR3 sequence: CASRRNRGQNSPLHF. The CDR3 region has the DNA TGTGCCAGCAGACGGAACAGGGGGCAGAATTCACCCCTCCACTTT.

This clonotype has ten or more counts. The chain joins TRBV12-3 or TRBV12-4 to TRBJ2-7, with 9 bases identical to TRBD1. The CDR3 is made up of 13 amino acids. With 4 bases clipped from V and 2 bases from J, the junction kept 0 bases outside the gene matches. CDR3 residues: CASSWDRAYEQYF. The CDR3 DNA reads TGTGCCAGCAGTTGGGACAGGGCCTACGAGCAGTACTTC.

A few counts support this clonotype. A much more abundant neighbour one base away suggests this may be a read error. The chain has TRBV10-3 and TRBJ2-6; 7 bases agree with TRBD1. This CDR3 region has 14 residues. CDR1 is ENHRY, CDR2 SYGVKD, per germline. This CDR3 reads CAIRSGEGAKVLTF. In DNA form, the CDR3 reads TGTGCCATCAGATCAGGAGAGGGGGCCAAAGTCCTGACTTTC.

This clonotype was detected many times. This chain connects TRBV4-3 to TRBJ1-4; 9 bases map to TRBD1. Germline values: CDR1 LGHNA, CDR2 YSLEER. The CDR3 has 16 residues. Unmatched junction bases numbered 9, after V lost 2 bases and J lost 8 bases. The CDR3 region has the DNA TGCGCCAGCAGCCAACAACAGGGGGCATTAGGGGAAAAACTGTTTTTT. The encoded protein is CASSQQQGALGEKLFF.

Comment on this clonotype: A much bigger clone sits one base away, suggesting this may be a read error. This chain links TRBV3-1 with TRBJ2-7; 7 nucleotides agree with TRBD1. The CDR3 runs to 14 residues. Germline CDR1 and CDR2: LGHDT and YNNKEL (reference sequence). The CDR3 reads CASSRGTVVYEKYF. The CDR3 region has the DNA TGTGCCAGCAGCCGAGGGACAGTAGTCTACGAGAAGTACTTC.

In its sample, this clonotype was seen many times. This chain uses TRBV20-1 with TRBJ1-2; weak D call: TRBD1 (6 bases). The CDR3 consists of 14 residues. The germline gives CDR1 DFQATT, CDR2 SNEGSKA (reference sequence). The ends were cut back, 0 bases at V and 5 bases at J, with 13 bases in the middle. The CDR3 region has the DNA TGCAGTGCTAGAGAGTTGGGGGCTCAGTATGGCTACACCTTC. As protein: CSARELGAQYGYTF.

This clonotype was counted between two and nine times. For the CDR3, the DNA is TGTGCCAGCAGTTTTTCTGGACAGACATATGGCTACACCTTC. Amino acids: CASSFSGQTYGYTF. The V and J genes are TRBV12-3 or TRBV12-4 and TRBJ1-2; possible D gene TRBD1, 6 bases. V was shortened by 3 bases and J by 5 bases, with 13 bases between the two germline ends. The CDR3 totals 14 residues.

This clonotype was observed many times. The chain couples TRBV20-1 to TRBJ1-5; possible D gene TRBD1, 5 bases. CDR1 and CDR2 (germline): DFQATT, SNEGSKA (reference sequence). The V gene lost 5 bases and the J gene lost 7 bases, with 15 bases spanning the gap. This CDR3 comprises 13 residues. The DNA of the CDR3 is TGCAGTGCTCAAAGGGGTGGAGGGCAGCCCCAGCATTTT. Translation: CSAQRGGGQPQHF.

This clonotype was picked up many times. The CDR3 DNA sequence: TGTGCCAGCAGTGACGTAGCGGGGGCAGCGAGCACCGGGGAGCTGTTTTTT. As protein: CASSDVAGAASTGELFF. This sequence joins TRBV6-4 and TRBJ2-2, with 9 bases identical to TRBD2. V was clipped by 2 bases and J by 4 bases; unmatched bases: 8. The CDR3 runs to 17 residues. Germline lookup yields CDR1 MRHNA and CDR2 SNTAGT.

There are many counts of this clonotype. The chain recombines TRBV5-1 with TRBJ1-5; 7 bases align to TRBD1. V lost 0 bases to trimming and J lost 5 bases; unmatched junction nucleotides: 8. The CDR3 length is 16 residues. From germline, CDR1 is SGHRS and CDR2 YFSETQ. CDR3 DNA sequence: TGCGCCAGCAGCTTGGGGGAGGGGGCGACGGATCAGCCCCAGCATTTT. Encoded protein: CASSLGEGATDQPQHF.

This clonotype was observed a few times. Being one base from a much bigger clone, this may be a read error. The CDR3 DNA follows: TGTGACAGCAGTTTACCCGGGGAGCTGTTTTTT. It is translated as CDSSLPGELFF. The chain recombines TRBV2 with TRBJ2-2; no reliable D call. Germline V lookup: CDR1 SNHLY, CDR2 FYNNEI. This CDR3 is 11 amino acids long.

This clonotype was recorded at least ten times. This could be a read error, since a much larger clone is one nucleotide away. V usage is TRBV12-3 or TRBV12-4 and J usage is TRBJ1-4; D gene uncertain. The CDR3 totals 11 residues. The CDR3 DNA reads as TGTGACAGCAGTCCTCGTGAAAAACTGTTTTTT. It is translated as CDSSPREKLFF.